This T cell receptor (beta chain) was captured in a study of cytomegalovirus exposure and HLA in healthy donors. Across the whole study: 81% of 350 to 400 genotyped donors fell in the Caucasian-associated ancestry cluster.

V lost 0 bases and J 5 bases, leaving 13 bases between the germline ends. This CDR3 spans 14 amino acids. Germline values: CDR1 GTSNPN, CDR2 SVGIG (reference sequence). As to this clone: What it recognizes is unknown.

Findings and caveats of the study: The sole available immune exposure information was CMV serostatus. Later, an analysis found that common viral pathogens appeared to be linked with several of the most significant clusters. In a later analysis, most CMV-associated TCR beta chains appeared HLA-restricted.

It was with 60 Vbeta and 13 Jbeta primers that the PCR ran. The assay was immunoSEQ multiplex PCR, and TCRdb's table has in-frame clones only and misses some. The sample includes 100,000 to 150,000 clones, 60% to 85% of them seen just once. The chain couples TRBV30 to TRBJ1-1; D unresolved. This TCR came from a middle-aged man in good health and CMV-seronegative. Sequencing used PBMCs. For the CDR3, the DNA is TGTGCCTGGAGTGTACCCCCGACACGGACTGAAGCTTTCTTT. Encoded protein: CAWSVPPTRTEAFF.